The present T cell receptor (beta chain) was sequenced within a study of response to subunit inactivated influenza vaccine. Findings and caveats of the study: Authors suggested few new T cells are recruited by each seasonal influenza vaccination.

One entry per CDR3 protein, called by TCRdb with MiXCR from the RT-PCR reads. Of about 540,000 distinct CDR3 sequences listed, roughly a quarter are singletons. This CDR3 is 14 amino acids long. Germline loops: CDR1 KGHDR, CDR2 SFDVKD. Trimming removed 5 bases from V and 6 bases from J; junction bases left unmatched: 5. This clonotype was observed a few times. Antigen unknown. The same sample was also used in a study of T cells expressing NK-cell markers. This second study says: cDNA encoding TCR beta was synthesized via 5'RACE template switching incorporating UMIs. Most of the eight sequenced donors tested HCMV-seropositive; one tested seronegative. The contribution of dominant NKG2C+ clonotypes to CD8+ T cells in roughly six donors was roughly 1.0-7.5%. A few of the donors also had these clonotypes leading their CD3+CD56-NKG2C+ fraction.

The source was CD4+ T cells sorted from PBMCs, collected 11 to 12 days after vaccination. This clonotype was sampled from a man between 50 and 59 years old who received an inactivated influenza vaccine. The chain uses TRBV24-1 and TRBJ2-1, with 8 bases that match TRBD2. CDR3 sequence (DNA): TGTGCCACCAGTGCTCTAGCGGGTGTCAATGAGCAGTTCTTC. It codes for CATSALAGVNEQFF.